Listed below are T cell receptor beta chains from one sample, sequenced in a study of cytomegalovirus exposure and HLA in healthy donors. Here immunoSEQ multiplex PCR was the method, and the copy in TCRdb shows in-frame clones only, minus some. The table includes fewer than 200,000 clones, roughly 80% detected once. The sample taken for sequencing was PBMCs. These receptor sequences come from a man under 40 in good health and CMV-seronegative. CDR3s include the opening cysteine and the closing phenylalanine or tryptophan.

j_call v_call cdr3_aa
TRBJ2-5 TRBV30 CAWSVPSTETQYF
TRBJ2-3 TRBV7-2 CASSLGGGSQDTQYF
TRBJ2-3 TRBV6-4 CASSDSGASGGADTQYF
TRBJ1-1 TRBV4-3 CASSQGQGLGTEAFF
TRBJ2-1 TRBV14 CASSASSGGSNEQFF
TRBJ1-2 TRBV27 CASSSSRGRNYGYTF
TRBJ1-3 TRBV7-2 CASSLGGPGTVNSGNTIYF
TRBJ2-1 TRBV7-2 CASSFTGRSAGGPDEQFF
TRBJ1-1 TRBV19 CASLTTTSGDPEAFF
TRBJ1-2 TRBV28 CASRGRRGQVGYTF
- TRBV6-6 CASSRGQGEAEQYF
TRBJ1-2 TRBV29-1 CSVEPRGVNGYTF
TRBJ2-1 TRBV30 CAWSVLGLANEQFF
TRBJ2-5 TRBV5-1 CASSAGTGGRAETQYF
TRBJ2-3 TRBV4-2 CASSQGLEGDTQYF
TRBJ1-5 TRBV19 CASIGVGQPQHF
TRBJ2-2 TRBV21-1 CASSNMLIHRGGNDTGELFF
- TRBV11-3 CASSFRPAGEYEQYF
TRBJ2-7 TRBV11-2 CASSPQTGNEQYF
TRBJ2-5 TRBV10-3 CAISGREQETQYF
TRBJ2-1 TRBV29-1 CSVGDRYNEQFF
TRBJ2-3 TRBV5-5 CASTKGGTSGRIGLDTQYF
TRBJ1-1 TRBV27 CASSWDSRTEAFF